This entry features one T cell receptor beta chain sequence. The table lists this clone with a few counts. Its recognized antigen is unknown. No base quality values were provided; no much bigger clone lies one nucleotide off. Healthy HIV-negative adults with no recently reported acute infections or vaccinations were included as donors. Every donor was a Caucasian adult residing in Nashville, Tennessee, USA. Magnetic negative selection was used to enrich CD4+ T cells, after which naive cells were positively selected on CD45RA and the negative fraction became the memory subset. After blood collection by leukapheresis, PBMCs were isolated using Ficoll-Histopaque density gradient centrifugation and then cryopreserved in the vapor phase of liquid nitrogen. Analytical flow cytometry was used to check the purity and quantity of every magnetically sorted T cell population. Genomic DNA was isolated from each sorted fraction and quantified by UV absorbance on a Nanodrop 2000c.

TCR CDR3 regions were amplified from genomic DNA by multiplex PCR using the deep immunoSEQ assay. Extracted genomic DNA from each cell subset was spread evenly across all wells of several immunoSEQ 96-well plates, with each plate serving as a replicate. Each replicate PCR for sorted subsets received approximately 220 ng genomic DNA, equal to about 30,000 T cell genomes. Purified libraries were measured with a Qubit 3.0 fluorometer, size-checked on a Bioanalyzer 2100, and measured again with the KAPA Library Quantification kit. A separate single-read 150-cycle Illumina NextSeq 550 flow cell was used to sequence each immunoSEQ 96-well plate. On the authors' methods: The immunoSEQ output contained only junctional sequences without quality scores, so filtering could not match that applied to full-length reads. Sequences were annotated with PyIR, a Python wrapper for IgBLAST v1.9, and V/J genes and CDR3 were assigned using IMGT germline references. Reads were filtered out if the reads had weak V/J assignments (E-value above 1e-6), no CDR3, stop codons, out-of-frame junctions, or ambiguous translated residues. A V3J clonotype was defined by an identical inferred V gene, J gene, and CDR3 amino acid sequence. Percentage overlap between repertoires was calculated by dividing the number of shared unique clonotypes by the size of the smaller repertoire. Repertoire richness was assessed with RTK rarefaction, the Chao1 estimator, and Recon v2.1 estimates of unobserved clonotypes. Generation probabilities were computed with OLGA for all TCRbeta clonotypes obtained by the gDNA method from a handful of donors. This is the immuneACCESS table as TCRdb keeps it, with only in-frame sequences that have V and J called. A part of the clones is gone; compared with another copy, unresolved V genes explain less than half, and the rest is unexplained. V, J and clone size derive from that table, while D and trimming were established from the DNA sequence. This sample is represented by 2 million to 2.5 million clones; approximately 93% of them were singletons. 0.35% to 0.45% of the sample belongs to the ten largest clones.

This entry is derived from a study of shared clonotypes between healthy human individuals (dated by TCRdb to 2019 to 2021). With regard to the full study: A couple of women and a few men aged 18 to 49 years were included in the cohort. For each donor, CD4 naive and CD4 memory were each given three plates, CD8 naive was given two plates, and CD8 memory was given one plate. Blood TCR repertoires of a handful of healthy adults were deeply sequenced to estimate repertoire size and the extent of clonotype sharing between individuals. Libraries were prepared and TCR repertoires were sequenced by different laboratories using diverse techniques, in order to increase sequencing depth and limit assay-specific biases. Per donor, leukapheresis produced somewhere between about 0.94 and 9.5 billion PBMCs. What the research found in general, with its limitations: Pairwise subsampling led to the expectation that sequencing depth would affect the degree of clonotype sharing among donors. Only blood was sampled, and tissue TCR repertoires likely differ from those in blood. Rarefaction of sorted-subset datasets indicated incomplete sequencing despite the large sequencing depth. Naive subsets generally had larger estimated clonotype richness than memory subsets did. Because the study included only a small number of donors, the genetic and exposure-history diversity represented was limited. When a handful of donors were compared, the shared fraction of clonotypes was about 5.2% for naive CD4, around 3.6% for naive CD8, 2.3% for memory CD4, and around 0.4% for memory CD8. Compared with non-shared clonotypes, the clonotypes found in all four sorted-subset donors had higher generation probabilities.

Source material: naive CD4+ T cells from PBMCs. Read against the paper, the sample's cell subset or site label means: CD45RA+ positively selected. The sequence derives from a man between 18 and 29 years old in good health. Some clones in this sample may be carry-over from other donors' samples.

The CDR3 reads as follows: CASSEGLPRVGQPQHF. The sequenced DNA: TGTGCCAGCAGTGAAGGTCTGCCTAGGGTCGGGCAGCCCCAGCATTTT. The V and J genes are TRBV2 and TRBJ1-5; no D segment can be confidently identified. Relative to germline, V is 1 base shorter and J is 7 bases shorter, with 17 bases between their ends. The germline V gene supplies CDR1 SNHLY and CDR2 FYNNEI. The CDR3 has 16 amino acids, counting the end cysteine and phenylalanine. Only the CDR3 region is kept as DNA, spanning 48 bases read in frame from base 1.